The 10 T cell receptor beta chains below come from one sample, sequenced in a study of lymphopenia after photon versus proton radiotherapy. The table came from immunoSEQ multiplex PCR; TCRdb's copy has only in-frame clones and leaves some out. The table has around 70,000 clones, just over 90% seen once. Sequenced material: peripheral blood, taken from a patient treated with photon-based radiotherapy. The receptors come from a woman in her 70s with pancreatic cancer.

The V and J genes are TRBV5-1 and TRBJ2-7; 10 positions agree with TRBD2. Losses at the gene ends were 0 bases for V and 1 base for J; bases not matched to a gene: 7. The CDR3 consists of 17 residues. Germline V gives CDR1 SGHRS, CDR2 YFSETQ. The CDR3 DNA follows: TGCGCCAGCAGCTTGGTTTCTAGCGGGAGAAAATCCTACGAGCAGTACTTC. It translates to CASSLVSSGRKSYEQYF.

This clone was recorded once. V is TRBV15 and J is TRBJ2-1; 13 positions match TRBD2. J was trimmed by 4 bases and V by 5 bases; bases with no gene match: 5. The CDR3 covers 16 residues. CDR1 is LNHNV and CDR2 is YYDKDF in the germline V gene (reference sequence). CDR3 sequence reads: CATSGRTSGRYNEQFF. CDR3 nucleotides: TGTGCCACCAGCGGTCGGACTAGCGGGAGATACAATGAGCAGTTCTTC.

This chain joins TRBV7-9 and TRBJ1-4; D is uncertain. Germline lookup yields CDR1 SEHNR and CDR2 FQNEAQ (reference sequence). The CDR3 loop spans 12 amino acids. The ends were cut back, 4 bases at V and 7 bases at J, with 7 bases in the middle. CDR3 sequence reads: CASSSTGEKLFF. The CDR3 coding sequence is TGTGCCAGCAGCTCGACGGGTGAAAAACTGTTTTTT.

The CDR3 loop is CASSSLRGETQYF. DNA for the CDR3: TGTGCCAGCAGTTCCCTCCGGGGGGAGACCCAGTACTTC. The chain is built from TRBV7-9 and TRBJ2-5, with TRBD2 as a possible D gene (6 bases). The CDR3 runs 13 residues. Germline values: CDR1 SEHNR, CDR2 FQNEAQ (reference sequence). With 6 bases removed from V and 5 bases from J, the gap between germline ends came to 13 bases.

This chain connects TRBV14 to TRBJ2-7; TRBD2 might be the D (6 bases). V lost 7 bases, J lost 0 bases, and 7 bases lay in between. This CDR3 contains 12 residues. In germline, CDR1 is SGHDN, CDR2 FVKESK. DNA of the CDR3: TGTGCCAGCATGGACTACTCCTACGAGCAGTACTTC. Amino acid sequence: CASMDYSYEQYF.

The rearrangement links TRBV29-1 to TRBJ2-1, with a possible D match to TRBD2 (6 bases). Trimming cost V 2 bases and J 10 bases, with 15 bases left between them. Per the germline V gene, CDR1 is SQVTM and CDR2 is ANQGSEA. This CDR3 contains 13 residues. The DNA of the CDR3 is TGCAGCGTTGAAATCCCGGGGGATGGAGAGCAGTTCTTC. Translated, it gives CSVEIPGDGEQFF.

V is TRBV4-1 and J is TRBJ2-7; D remains unclear. From germline, CDR1 is MGHRA and CDR2 YSYEKL. V lost 0 bases and J lost 0, with 18 bases in between. This CDR3 is built from 18 residues. CDR3 amino acids: CASSQEDLEMVSSYEQYF. For the CDR3, the DNA is TGCGCCAGCAGCCAAGAAGACCTAGAAATGGTTAGCTCCTACGAGCAGTACTTC.

J is TRBJ2-4 and V is TRBV4-3; D is possibly TRBD2 (5 bases). V lost 0 bases and J 2 bases, leaving 14 bases between the germline ends. CDR3 length equals 17 residues. CDR1 and CDR2 from the germline V gene are LGHNA and YSLEER. CDR3 protein: CASSQDAPRGSKNIQYF. The CDR3 region has the DNA TGCGCCAGCAGCCAAGATGCACCCCGAGGGTCCAAAAACATTCAGTACTTC.

The chain has TRBV5-4 and TRBJ1-6; no firm D call. The CDR3 totals 14 residues. Germline V CDR1 and CDR2: SGHNT, YYREEE (reference sequence). The germline V and J ends were trimmed by 3 bases and 5 bases, with 9 bases remaining between them. The CDR3 reads CASSSGVDNSPLHF. As DNA, the CDR3 is TGTGCCAGCAGCTCCGGGGTAGATAATTCACCCCTCCACTTT.

The V call is TRBV9, the J call TRBJ2-7; the D gene is possibly TRBD1 (6 bases). The germline V gene encodes CDR1 SGDLS and CDR2 YYNGEE. Trimming left V 3 bases short and J 3 bases short, with 13 bases between. The CDR3 sequence is 14 residues long. The CDR3 sequence: CASSEGHGFYEQYF. The CDR3 nucleotides read TGTGCCAGCAGCGAGGGACACGGTTTCTACGAGCAGTACTTC.